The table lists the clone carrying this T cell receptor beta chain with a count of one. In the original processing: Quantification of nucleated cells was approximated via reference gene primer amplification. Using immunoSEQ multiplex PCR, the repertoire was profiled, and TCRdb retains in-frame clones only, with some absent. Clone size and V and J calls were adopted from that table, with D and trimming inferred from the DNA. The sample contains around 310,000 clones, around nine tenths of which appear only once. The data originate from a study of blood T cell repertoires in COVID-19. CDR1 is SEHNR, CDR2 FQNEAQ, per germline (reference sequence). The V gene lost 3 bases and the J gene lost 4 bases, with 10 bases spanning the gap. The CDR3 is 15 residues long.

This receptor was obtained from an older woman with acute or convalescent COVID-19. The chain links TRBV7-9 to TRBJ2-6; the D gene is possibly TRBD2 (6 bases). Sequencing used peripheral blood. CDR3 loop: CASSFGGSGANVLTF. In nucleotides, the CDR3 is TGTGCCAGCAGCTTCGGGGGTTCAGGGGCCAACGTCCTGACTTTC.